This T cell receptor (beta chain) originates from a study of chemoradiotherapy in HPV16-positive cancers. Sequencing was performed with immunoSEQ multiplex PCR; in TCRdb, only in-frame clones are kept and a portion is missing. There are about 10,000 clones in the sample; about 80% occur only once, and 13% lies in the top ten. CDR3 length: 14 residues. Germline V gene lookup returns CDR1 SGHTA and CDR2 FQGNSA. After removal of 5 bases from V and 7 bases from J, the junction contained 10 bases not matched to a gene. Within the sample, this clone is medium-sized (0.01 to 0.1%). This TCR came from a human donor with HPV-associated anogenital cancer. V usage is TRBV7-2 and J usage is TRBJ1-1, with 7 bases that match TRBD1. The source was tumor tissue, collected from a patient who underwent chemoradiotherapy. CDR3 amino acids: CASSNPTGFGEAFF. CDR3 DNA: TGTGCCAGCAGCAACCCGACAGGGTTTGGTGAAGCTTTCTTT. The entire variable domain, with the rest obtained from reference TRBV7-2 and TRBJ1-1, is as follows: GAGVSQSPSNKVTEKGKDVELRCDPISGHTALYWYRQSLGQGLEFLIYFQGNSAPDKSGLPSDRFSAERTGGSVSTLTIQRTQQEDSAVYLCASSNPTGFGEAFFGQGTRLTVV.